The 27 T cell receptor beta chains reported below all come from one sample, sequenced in a study of blood T cell repertoires in COVID-19. The table came from immunoSEQ multiplex PCR; TCRdb's copy has only in-frame clones and leaves some out. The profile shows more than 400,000 clones, roughly 87% of them singletons. Specimen: PBMCs or T cells enriched from blood (not recorded which). The receptors were gathered from a woman younger than 35 who had recovered from COVID-19.

The J gene is TRBJ2-3, the V gene TRBV9; D is perhaps TRBD1 (6 bases). V lost 0 bases to trimming and J lost 2 bases, with 10 bases between them. CDR3 length: 15 amino acids. Germline CDR1 reads SGDLS; CDR2 reads YYNGEE. The CDR3 reads CASSVAVGHTDTQYF. As DNA, the CDR3 is TGTGCCAGCAGCGTAGCTGTGGGACACACAGATACGCAGTATTTT.

This chain joins TRBV30 and TRBJ1-1, with D maybe TRBD1 (6 bases). Germline-derived CDR1 and CDR2 are GTSNPN and SVGIG (reference sequence). V lost 6 bases to trimming and J lost 3 bases, with 11 bases between them. This CDR3 is built from 12 residues. The CDR3 nucleotides read TGTGCCTGCCGGGCAGGGGACACTGAAGCTTTCTTT. As protein: CACRAGDTEAFF.

V usage is TRBV5-1 and J usage is TRBJ1-1; maybe TRBD1 (5 bases). The V and J ends lost 4 bases and 0 bases respectively, with 13 bases between them. The CDR3 is 15 amino acids. CDR1 and CDR2 from the germline V gene are SGHRS and YFSETQ. The CDR3 DNA reads as TGCGCCAGCAGCAACCCGACAGACTTGAACACTGAAGCTTTCTTT. This translates into CASSNPTDLNTEAFF.

The rearrangement links TRBV18 to TRBJ1-5; D is possibly TRBD1 (5 bases). Germline V gene data show CDR1 as KGHSH and CDR2 as LQKENI. V was clipped by 3 bases and J by 1 base, with 7 bases between them. CDR3 length equals 14 residues. The CDR3 DNA follows: TGTGCCAGCTCACCGACAGAAAGCAATCAGCCCCAGCATTTT. Protein product: CASSPTESNQPQHF.

J is TRBJ1-5 and V is TRBV19; maybe TRBD1 (6 bases). This CDR3 has 14 residues. V dropped 4 bases and J dropped 5 bases, with 12 bases sitting between them. CDR1 is LNHDA and CDR2 is SQIVND in the germline V gene (reference sequence). This CDR3 reads CASSTGVPDQPQHF. As DNA, the CDR3 is TGTGCCAGTAGTACAGGGGTCCCGGATCAGCCCCAGCATTTT.

This chain uses TRBV29-1 with TRBJ1-1, with 7 bases identical to TRBD1. The junction had 11 bases not matched to a gene; V was cut back by 6 bases and J by 4 bases. Germline CDR1 is SQVTM and CDR2 is ANQGSEA. CDR3 length: 14 amino acids. This CDR3 reads CSVTGAVGVTEAFF. The CDR3 nucleotides read TGCAGCGTCACAGGGGCGGTTGGGGTCACTGAAGCTTTCTTT.

The chain has TRBV7-9 and TRBJ1-3, with D possibly being TRBD1 (5 bases). This CDR3 is built from 16 residues. Trimming took 4 bases from V and 0 from J, leaving 13 bases between them. Germline assignment: CDR1 SEHNR and CDR2 FQNEAQ (reference sequence). CDR3 bases: TGTGCCAGCAGCTCACGGGGGTCTAGCTCTGGAAACACCATATATTTT. Translated: CASSSRGSSSGNTIYF.

V is TRBV10-3 and J is TRBJ2-7; 12 bases map to TRBD1. The germline gives CDR1 ENHRY, CDR2 SYGVKD. The CDR3 is 15 residues long. Trimming at V came to 11 bases and at J to 6 bases, leaving 14 bases not matched to a gene. The DNA of the CDR3 is TGTGCCGCGGGACAGGGGGCCCAAGGTCCCCTCGAGCAGTACTTC. As protein: CAAGQGAQGPLEQYF.

This chain uses TRBV6-5 with TRBJ2-7, with a possible D match to TRBD2 (6 bases). CDR1 is MNHEY and CDR2 is SVGAGI in the germline V gene. The CDR3 covers 13 residues. The ends were cut back, 8 bases at V and 3 bases at J, with 14 bases in the middle. CDR3 sequence: CASRRENSYEQYF. The CDR3 nucleotides read TGTGCCAGCCGACGGGAGAACAGCTACGAGCAGTACTTC.

This chain uses TRBV5-1 with TRBJ1-2, with no clear D. The V and J ends lost 2 bases and 3 bases respectively, with 8 bases between them. Germline V CDR1 and CDR2: SGHRS, YFSETQ. There are 13 residues in the CDR3. CDR3 in amino acids: CASSFGVDYGYTF. The CDR3 DNA follows: TGCGCCAGCAGCTTCGGGGTAGACTATGGCTACACCTTC.

This clone has a handful of counts. This chain links TRBV12-2 with TRBJ1-5; the table gives TRBD1 as D, unverified against the DNA. TRBV12-2 is annotated as a pseudogene. The CDR3 totals 14 residues. The CDR3, as DNA: TGTGCAAGTCGCTCGGGACAGGAGGGGCAGCCCCAGCATTTT. It is translated as CASRSGQEGQPQHF.

The rearrangement joins TRBV5-1 to TRBJ2-1, with D tentatively TRBD2 (6 bases). Germline CDR1 reads SGHRS; CDR2 reads YFSETQ. The CDR3 totals 14 residues. V was cut by 3 bases and J by 7 bases, with 14 bases left in between. This chain's CDR3 is CASSSGILANEQFF. The DNA for the CDR3 is TGCGCCAGCAGCTCGGGAATACTAGCAAATGAGCAGTTCTTC.

The chain is built from TRBV7-6 and TRBJ1-6, with D unresolved. Germline CDR1 is SGHVS and CDR2 is FNYEAQ. The CDR3 loop spans 16 amino acids. Trimming took off 1 base at V and 5 bases at J, with 12 bases between the two ends. The CDR3 DNA sequence: TGTGCCAGCAGCTTAGACATTAGCTTGAATAATTCACCCCTCCACTTT. This encodes CASSLDISLNNSPLHF.

Here the CDR3 DNA reads TGCGCCAGCAGTGGGACTAGCGGGGGCCAAGAGACCCAGTACTTC. Translation gives CASSGTSGGQETQYF. The chain joins TRBV5-1 to TRBJ2-5; 14 nucleotides match TRBD2. CDR1 and CDR2 (germline): SGHRS, YFSETQ. The trim removed 5 bases at V and 1 base at J, leaving 1 base unmatched. The CDR3 consists of 15 residues.

In its sample, this clone was seen once. The CDR3 bases are TGTGCCAGTAGTCTAACTAGCGAGACCTACAATGAGCAGTTCTTC. Translation: CASSLTSETYNEQFF. The chain uses TRBV19 and TRBJ2-1; 7 positions agree with TRBD2. The CDR3 has 15 amino acids. CDR1 LNHDA and CDR2 SQIVND come from the germline V gene (reference sequence). Trimming took 5 bases from V and 2 from J; bases not matched to a gene: 6.

The V and J genes are TRBV28 and TRBJ1-6; perhaps TRBD1 as D (6 bases). The CDR3 spans 14 residues. The V gene's germline CDR1 is MDHEN and CDR2 SYDVKM. V lost 3 bases and J lost 8, with 11 bases in between. The CDR3 is CASSLGGGDSPLHF. The CDR3 nucleotides are TGTGCCAGCAGTTTGGGCGGGGGCGATTCACCCCTCCACTTT.

The genes are TRBV29-1 and TRBJ1-1, with 7 nucleotides matching TRBD1. Germline lookup yields CDR1 SQVTM and CDR2 ANQGSEA. Trimming at V came to 5 bases and at J to 1 base, leaving 10 bases not matched to a gene. This CDR3 comprises 15 residues. The CDR3 loop reads CSVRQGVVRNTEAFF. DNA for the CDR3: TGCAGCGTTCGACAGGGAGTCGTGCGGAACACTGAAGCTTTCTTT. Combining the CDR3 with reference TRBV29-1 and TRBJ1-1 gives the whole variable domain SAVISQKPSRDICQRGTSLTIQCQVDSQVTMMFWYRQQPGQSLTLIATANQGSEATYESGFVIDKFPISRPNLTFSTLTVSNMSPEDSSIYLCSVRQGVVRNTEAFFGQGTRLTVV.

The chain joins TRBV2 to TRBJ1-4, with 7 nucleotides matching TRBD1. J gave up 4 bases and V 8 bases, and 7 bases lay outside the gene matches. The CDR3 is made up of 14 amino acids. Germline values: CDR1 SNHLY, CDR2 FYNNEI. Written as DNA, the CDR3 is TGTGCCAGCCGATGGACAGGATATAATGAAAAACTGTTTTTT. Translation: CASRWTGYNEKLFF.

This rearrangement joins TRBV5-1 to TRBJ2-5, with D maybe TRBD1 (5 bases). The CDR3 has 14 amino acids. V lost 2 bases to trimming and J lost 2 bases, with 10 bases between them. Germline CDR1 SGHRS, CDR2 YFSETQ. CDR3 amino acids: CASSFFKGQETQYF. CDR3 DNA sequence: TGCGCCAGCAGCTTTTTCAAGGGGCAAGAGACCCAGTACTTC.

This clone was recorded once. The chain carries TRBV4-1 and TRBJ1-1; D possibly corresponds to TRBD1 (6 bases). Germline values: CDR1 MGHRA, CDR2 YSYEKL. Trimming stripped 6 bases from V and 5 bases from J, with 10 bases between. The CDR3 is 12 amino acids. CDR3 coding DNA: TGCGCCAGCAGTGAGGGGGGGACTGAAGCTTTCTTT. Its protein product is CASSEGGTEAFF.

This clone appeared once. The chain couples TRBV2 to TRBJ2-1; 7 nucleotides match TRBD1. With 6 bases clipped from V and 0 bases from J, the junction kept 5 bases outside the gene matches. Per germline, CDR1 SNHLY and CDR2 FYNNEI. The CDR3 runs to 15 residues. This CDR3 reads CASRGGQPSYNEQFF. The CDR3 DNA follows: TGTGCCAGCAGAGGGGGACAGCCCTCCTACAATGAGCAGTTCTTC.

The rearrangement uses TRBV5-1 and TRBJ2-1; TRBD2 matches 8 bases. CDR3 size: 14 residues. V trimming: 1 base; J trimming: 9 bases; junction bases outside the gene matches: 6. The germline gives CDR1 SGHRS, CDR2 YFSETQ. In nucleotides, the CDR3 is TGCGCCAGCAGCTTGATTGCGGGGGGCGGTGAGCAGTTCTTC. Encoded protein: CASSLIAGGGEQFF. Combining the CDR3 with reference TRBV5-1 and TRBJ2-1 gives the whole variable domain KAGVTQTPRYLIKTRGQQVTLSCSPISGHRSVSWYQQTPGQGLQFLFEYFSETQRNKGNFPGRFSGRQFSNSRSEMNVSTLELGDSALYLCASSLIAGGGEQFFGPGTRLTVL.

The V call is TRBV12-3 or TRBV12-4, the J call TRBJ1-2; a weak D match, TRBD1 (6 bases). This CDR3 is built from 13 residues. Trimming pared 5 bases from V and 5 bases from J, leaving 12 bases between. The CDR3 reads CASSMDSSYGYTF. In nucleotides, the CDR3 is TGTGCCAGCAGTATGGACAGTTCGTATGGCTACACCTTC.

J is TRBJ1-2 and V is TRBV5-1, with 7 bases lining up with TRBD1. This CDR3 region has 15 residues. Germline V CDR1 and CDR2: SGHRS, YFSETQ. Trimming cost V 4 bases and J 4 bases; bases outside gene matches: 10. The CDR3 DNA reads TGCGCCAGCAGCGCCAACACAGGGGAAGGCTATGGCTACACCTTC. Residues: CASSANTGEGYGYTF.

The V and J genes are TRBV6-4 and TRBJ2-7; 10 bases align to TRBD1. V lost 5 bases and J lost 0; bases outside the gene matches: 7. This CDR3 region has 16 residues. Looked up from germline, CDR1 is MRHNA and CDR2 is SNTAGT. The DNA of the CDR3 is TGTGCCAGCAGTCCTTCGGGGACAGGGGACTCCTACGAGCAGTACTTC. Its protein product is CASSPSGTGDSYEQYF.

The chain recombines TRBV6-1 with TRBJ1-2, with 8 bases matching TRBD1. With V trimmed by 3 bases and J by 4 bases, 10 bases remained unmatched. The CDR3 totals 16 residues. Germline V gene data show CDR1 as MNHNS and CDR2 as SASEGT. The CDR3 DNA follows: TGTGCCAGCAGTGATTGGAGGACAGGGTTAATCTATGGCTACACCTTC. Translated, it gives CASSDWRTGLIYGYTF.

This clone was seen once. The V gene is TRBV19, the J gene TRBJ1-2; no firm D call. This CDR3 is built from 14 residues. The V end was cut by 0 bases, the J end by 4 bases, with 9 bases between. Germline CDR1 reads LNHDA; CDR2 reads SQIVND (reference sequence). The CDR3 region has the DNA TGTGCCAGTAGTATAGATCGGTCCCTCTATGGCTACACCTTC. Its translation is CASSIDRSLYGYTF.